Below are 19 T cell receptor beta chains sequenced from a single sample in a study of shared T cell receptors in the human thymus. The protocol was immunoSEQ multiplex PCR, while the TCRdb copy is restricted to in-frame clones and leaves out a portion. The sample shows approximately 660,000 clones, 70% to 90% of them seen only once. The same sample was also studied in work on human thymus T cells.

Sequenced material: thymocytes. The receptors here all came from a boy younger than two with a congenital heart defect.

The chain is built from TRBV11-3 and TRBJ1-2, with D perhaps matching TRBD1 (5 bases). There are 14 residues in the CDR3. Trimming left V 0 bases short and J 8 bases short, with 13 bases between. Germline CDR1 and CDR2: SGHNT and YENEEA. In DNA, the CDR3 is TGTGCCAGCAGCTTAGAGGCAGGGAGGAACGGCTACACCTTC. Translation: CASSLEAGRNGYTF.

In regard to this clone: At the DNA level, this CDR3 is encoded by other sequences in the same sample as well. The chain uses TRBV5-1 and TRBJ1-2; 7 positions agree with TRBD1. CDR1 is SGHRS, CDR2 YFSETQ, per germline. CDR3 size: 15 residues. V dropped 0 bases and J dropped 0; count of bases not matched to a gene: 2. CDR3 DNA: TGCGCCAGCAGCTTGGGGGACAGAGCTAACTATGGCTACACCTTC. Translating gives CASSLGDRANYGYTF.

This clone was seen once. The rearrangement uses TRBV6-6 and TRBJ2-5, with 12 bases fitting TRBD2. This CDR3 spans 15 amino acids. The ends lost 7 bases at V and 3 bases at J; junction bases unmatched: 6. From germline, CDR1 is MNHNY and CDR2 SVGAGI (reference sequence). CDR3 protein: CASTPRTSGKETQYF. The CDR3 nucleotides are TGTGCCAGCACCCCGAGGACTAGCGGGAAAGAGACCCAGTACTTC.

V usage is TRBV6-1 and J usage is TRBJ2-1, with D tentatively TRBD1 (6 bases). Trimming stripped 6 bases from V and 1 base from J, with 13 bases between. The V gene's germline CDR1 is MNHNS and CDR2 SASEGT. This CDR3 is 15 amino acids long. CDR3 sequence reads: CASRVDRLSYNEQFF. The CDR3 DNA sequence: TGTGCCAGCAGAGTAGACAGGCTATCCTACAATGAGCAGTTCTTC.

The sample holds one count of this clone. V usage is TRBV30 and J usage is TRBJ2-1, with 16 bases identical to TRBD2. The CDR3 runs to 17 residues. The V gene end was trimmed by 2 bases and the J gene end by 6 bases; junction bases not matched to a gene: 7. Per the germline V gene, CDR1 is GTSNPN and CDR2 is SVGIG (reference sequence). For the CDR3, the DNA is TGTGCCTGGAGTAAGGGGACTAGCGGGAGGGGGTTCAATGAGCAGTTCTTC. Its protein is CAWSKGTSGRGFNEQFF.

The chain employs TRBV7-2 and TRBJ2-5, with 8 nucleotides matching TRBD1. Germline V gives CDR1 SGHTA, CDR2 FQGNSA. This CDR3 region has 18 residues. V lost 2 bases, J lost 5 bases, and 16 bases stayed unmatched. In DNA, the CDR3 is TGTGCCAGCAGCTTACCGGACAGGGCCCTTCTCCGGGGTGAGACCCAGTACTTC. Amino acid sequence: CASSLPDRALLRGETQYF.

The rearrangement links TRBV25-1 to TRBJ2-1; TRBD2 agrees at 16 bases. J was trimmed by 8 bases and V by 3 bases; bases with no gene match: 10. This CDR3 comprises 18 residues. CDR1 and CDR2 from the germline V gene are MGHDK and SYGVNS. The CDR3 reads CASSERAGTSGRGDEQFF. CDR3 in DNA: TGTGCCAGCAGTGAGAGGGCGGGGACTAGCGGGAGGGGCGATGAGCAGTTCTTC.

The rearrangement links TRBV20-1 to TRBJ1-1, with a tentative D call TRBD1 (5 bases). V lost 6 bases to trimming and J lost 7 bases, with 12 bases between them. Germline V lookup: CDR1 DFQATT, CDR2 SNEGSKA (reference sequence). This CDR3 has 11 amino acids. The CDR3 sequence is CSAKTVGEAFF. DNA for the CDR3: TGCAGTGCGAAGACAGTTGGTGAAGCTTTCTTT.

The chain uses TRBV23-1 and TRBJ2-3; D gene uncertain. TRBV23-1 counts as an open reading frame of uncertain function. The CDR3 sequence is 15 residues long. Trimming stripped 0 bases from V and 0 bases from J, with 7 bases between. The CDR3 reads CASSQSIGSTDTQYF. For the CDR3, the DNA is TGCGCCAGCAGTCAATCAATCGGGAGCACAGATACGCAGTATTTT.

The count of this clone is one. V gene TRBV30 combines with J gene TRBJ2-1; TRBD2 agrees at 12 bases. This CDR3 is built from 14 residues. J lost 7 bases, V lost 4 bases, and 5 bases had no gene match. Germline CDR1 and CDR2: GTSNPN and SVGIG (reference sequence). The CDR3 spells CAWNPSGRGNEQFF. The CDR3, as DNA: TGTGCCTGGAACCCTAGCGGGAGGGGGAATGAGCAGTTCTTC.

This chain links TRBV7-6 with TRBJ2-7; TRBD2 matches 7 bases. The CDR3 spans 15 residues. V shed 5 bases and J 3 bases; nucleotides not matched to a gene: 10. CDR1 and CDR2 from the germline V gene are SGHVS and FNYEAQ. For the CDR3, the DNA is TGTGCCAGCAGCCCCCGGGGGGACGAGTACTACGAGCAGTACTTC. It specifies CASSPRGDEYYEQYF.

CDR3 loop: CASSLDLRGPNEKLFF. CDR3 DNA: TGTGCCAGCAGTTTGGATCTCAGGGGCCCTAATGAAAAACTGTTTTTT. The chain uses TRBV27 and TRBJ1-4, with D possibly matching TRBD1 (6 bases). CDR1 MNHEY and CDR2 SMNVEV come from the germline V gene (reference sequence). Trimming took 3 bases from V and 3 from J, leaving 14 bases between them. The CDR3 has 16 residues.

The genes are TRBV19 and TRBJ1-2; no definite D call. Germline V gives CDR1 LNHDA, CDR2 SQIVND (reference sequence). Trimming took 6 bases from V and 10 from J, leaving 12 bases between them. This CDR3 comprises 11 residues. CDR3 residues: CASRAGRDYTF. The CDR3 region has the DNA TGTGCCAGTAGGGCAGGTCGTGACTACACCTTC.

The chain is built from TRBV6-5 and TRBJ2-1; a weak D match, TRBD1 (5 bases). V was clipped by 0 bases and J by 4 bases, with 10 bases between them. Germline V CDR1 and CDR2: MNHEY, SVGAGI. CDR3 length: 15 residues. The CDR3 reads CASSYSEGDYNEQFF. CDR3 DNA sequence: TGTGCCAGCAGTTACTCAGAAGGGGATTACAATGAGCAGTTCTTC.

The genes are TRBV5-1 and TRBJ2-1; 10 nucleotides align to TRBD2. The CDR3 extends over 15 amino acids. V dropped 3 bases and J dropped 7; count of bases not matched to a gene: 7. Germline CDR1 reads SGHRS; CDR2 reads YFSETQ. The CDR3, as DNA: TGCGCCAGCAGCTCGGGACTAGCGAGTGGGAATGAGCAGTTCTTC. Translating it yields CASSSGLASGNEQFF.

The rearrangement uses TRBV15 and TRBJ2-7, with TRBD2 matching over 11 bases. J lost 2 bases, V lost 1 base, and 7 bases had no gene match. The V gene's germline CDR1 is LNHNV and CDR2 YYDKDF (reference sequence). The CDR3 length is 17 residues. The CDR3 DNA is TGTGCCACCAGCAGAGTTGGACTAGCGGGTTTAACCTACGAGCAGTACTTC. Translating gives CATSRVGLAGLTYEQYF.

The chain has TRBV4-1 and TRBJ2-2; TRBD2 matches at 10 bases. Germline CDR1 reads MGHRA; CDR2 reads YSYEKL. Trimming removed 0 bases from V and 4 bases from J; junction bases left unmatched: 8. CDR3 length equals 18 residues. CDR3 loop: CASSQEEREGLSTGELFF. The CDR3 nucleotides read TGCGCCAGCAGCCAAGAAGAGCGGGAGGGCCTTAGCACCGGGGAGCTGTTTTTT.

V usage is TRBV4-3 and J usage is TRBJ2-2; TRBD2 matches 12 bases. The CDR3 is 18 amino acids. The J segment lost 5 bases and the V segment lost 1 base, leaving 8 bases of the junction unmatched. Germline lookup yields CDR1 LGHNA and CDR2 YSLEER. CDR3 nucleotides: TGCGCCAGCAGCCAAGGAGCCCTAGCGGGAGGGGGAACCGGGGAGCTGTTTTTT. Translating it yields CASSQGALAGGGTGELFF.

The V and J genes are TRBV7-2 and TRBJ2-2, with TRBD2 as a possible D gene (6 bases). This CDR3 is built from 17 residues. CDR1 SGHTA and CDR2 FQGNSA come from the germline V gene. V was trimmed by 0 bases and J by 5 bases, leaving 16 bases between them. In DNA form, the CDR3 reads TGTGCCAGCAGCTTAGCCTCTAGCGAGTATTTAACCGGGGAGCTGTTTTTT. This codes for CASSLASSEYLTGELFF.